Listed below are T cell receptor beta chains from one sample, sequenced in a study of shared clonotypes between healthy human individuals. The table came from immunoSEQ multiplex PCR; TCRdb's copy has only in-frame clones and leaves some out. The sample has approximately 2.3 million clones; 90% to 95% are singletons. The specimen was naive CD4+ T cells from PBMCs. These receptor sequences come from a man younger than 35 in good health. Some clones in this sample may be carry-over from other donors' samples. The CDR3 runs from the conserved cysteine through the conserved F or W. A D gene is named only where the DNA matches it firmly. Size tells how often a clone was seen (once, few, many) or the class of an expanded clone, and some rows leave it out.

>once|TRBD2|TRBJ2-1|TRBV19
CASSTSGRAGSEQFF
TGTGCCAGTAGTACTAGCGGGAGGGCCGGCTCTGAGCAGTTCTTC
>-|TRBD2|TRBJ2-1|TRBV7-3
CASSLGLAGGLYNEQFF
TGTGCCAGCAGCTTAGGGCTAGCGGGAGGGCTGTACAATGAGCAGTTCTTC
>-|-|TRBJ2-5|TRBV14
CASSVDISRETQYF
TGTGCCAGCAGCGTTGATATATCTAGAGAGACCCAGTACTTC
>-|-|TRBJ1-1|TRBV7-9
CASSLESSEWNTEAFF
TGTGCCAGCAGCTTAGAATCCAGCGAGTGGAACACTGAAGCTTTCTTT
>-|-|TRBJ1-4|TRBV6-1
CASSVRRNEKLFF
TGTGCCAGCAGTGTTAGACGAAATGAAAAACTGTTTTTT
>-|-|TRBJ1-2|TRBV27
CASSLSGHTYGYTF
TGTGCCAGCAGTTTATCTGGACACACTTATGGCTACACCTTC
>-|-|TRBJ2-1|TRBV7-3
CASSLWDTGPNNEQFF
TGTGCCAGCAGCTTATGGGACACGGGACCCAACAATGAGCAGTTCTTC
>-|TRBD2|TRBJ2-7|TRBV18
CASSPPTSGPPSYEQYF
TGTGCCAGCTCACCCCCGACTAGCGGGCCCCCCTCCTACGAGCAGTACTTC
>-|-|TRBJ2-1|TRBV7-2
CASSLDVHTLDEQFF
TGTGCCAGCAGCTTAGATGTTCACACACTCGATGAGCAGTTCTTC
>once|-|TRBJ2-1|TRBV28
CASSSGGTGFYNEQFF
TGTGCCAGCAGTTCAGGAGGGACGGGATTCTACAATGAGCAGTTCTTC
>-|TRBD2|TRBJ2-1|TRBV29-1
CSVGGGFYNEQFF
TGCAGCGTTGGCGGGGGGTTCTACAATGAGCAGTTCTTC
>-|-|TRBJ2-3|TRBV7-3
CASSFRADTQYF
TGTGCCAGCAGCTTTAGGGCAGATACGCAGTATTTT
>-|-|TRBJ2-7|TRBV5-1
CACRRDGLTYEQYF
TGCGCCTGCCGAAGGGACGGCCTCACCTACGAGCAGTACTTC
>-|TRBD1|TRBJ2-7|TRBV30
CAWREYRGEQYF
TGTGCCTGGAGGGAGTACAGGGGCGAGCAGTACTTC
>-|TRBD1|TRBJ1-2|TRBV18
CASSPQAIRGQSGYTF
TGTGCCAGCTCACCACAGGCTATCAGGGGGCAAAGTGGCTACACCTTC
>-|-|TRBJ1-5|TRBV28
CASKSGTSNQPQHF
TGTGCCAGCAAGTCCGGGACTAGCAATCAGCCCCAGCATTTT